This TCR beta chain was profiled in a study of blood T cell repertoires in COVID-19 (TCRdb year 2020). Broadly, across the study: Samples from collaborators originated in the United States, Italy and Spain and spanned both the acute and convalescent phases of COVID-19. The prospective study material was composed of cDNA or gDNA derived from T cells, B-cell-depleted T cells, or PBMCs. The dataset comprised deeply sampled blood TCRbeta repertoires from subjects exposed to, actively infected with, or recovered from COVID-19. A freely available public database, intended as a resource for researchers studying the immune response to SARS-CoV-2, is where the repertoires were released. Samples were obtained from the ongoing ImmuneRACE study (first 160 participants) and from 1,200 or so subjects provided by 6 global collaborators. Sample metadata almost always included a de-identified subject ID, COVID-19 status, age in years and sex. Where HLA class I and class II types were available, the types were taken from metadata supplied by the sample provider, not from assay-based typing. What the study reported, not specific to this receptor: Clinical and demographic metadata were provided uncurated, with the amount varying by source and participant.

Each collaborating institution followed its own protocols to collect whole blood in K2EDTA tubes. Collaborator samples were shipped for TCRbeta analysis as frozen whole blood, isolated PBMCs, or DNA extracted from either sample type. The immunoSEQ Assay, a bias-controlled multiplex PCR, was used to amplify TCRbeta CDR3 regions from genomic DNA. As for the original processing: The number of nucleated cells in each sample was estimated from the amplification of reference gene primers within the assay. Sequence reads were collapsed and filtered to measure the absolute abundance of every unique TCRbeta CDR3 rearrangement. For each sample, productive Simpson clonality was calculated as the square root of Simpson's diversity index over productive rearrangements. This immuneACCESS table, as held by TCRdb, lists in-frame sequences with V and J called but not all clones. Of the missing ones, under half trace to an unresolved V gene in checked studies; the others have no known cause. That table is the source of V, J and clone size, and D and trimming were worked out from the DNA. The sample records 150,000 to 200,000 clones, 85% to 90% of which are singletons. The leading ten clones occupy less than 25% of the sample.

As regards this clone: It lacks a known antigen. The record has no base qualities; no much larger clone is one base away.

The V end gives up 3 bases and the J end 5 bases, leaving 13 bases in the junction not matched to a gene. From a lookup of the germline V gene, CDR1 and CDR2 are MNHEY and SVGAGI. The CDR3 spans 16 residues, from the cysteine through the phenylalanine. Solely the CDR3 DNA is kept, with 48 bases framed from the first base. This clonotype was obtained from a man aged 65 to 79 with active or convalescent COVID-19. This receptor chain uses TRBV6-5 and TRBJ2-7, with TRBD2 matching 7 junction bases. The sample comprised peripheral blood. In nucleotide form, the sequence is TGTGCCAGCAGTTATAGGGGAGGGCAGGGAAGTAACGAGCAGTACTTC. This encodes CASSYRGGQGSNEQYF.